These 30 T cell receptor beta chains were all obtained from the same sample, sequenced in a study of T cell repertoires in cytomegalovirus infection. A single record per CDR3 protein comes from TCRdb applying MiXCR to the reads. The top ten clones hold about 13% of a sample with approximately 500,000 distinct CDR3 sequences, approximately 25% of them seen once. Source material: PBMCs. Receptors were obtained from a human donor in good health (CMV status not recorded). Some clones in this sample may be carry-over from other donors' samples.

The V and J genes are TRBV20-1 and TRBJ1-2; D possibly corresponds to TRBD1 (6 bases). Germline V lookup: CDR1 DFQATT, CDR2 SNEGSKA (reference sequence). The germline V and J ends were trimmed by 6 bases and 4 bases, with 18 bases remaining between them. This CDR3 has 14 residues. CDR3 DNA: TGCAGTGCCGGAGAGGGGGGGGAGCTCTATGGCTACACCTTC. Translated, it gives CSAGEGGELYGYTF.

This clonotype was counted ten times or more. V gene TRBV7-2 combines with J gene TRBJ1-1; weak D call: TRBD1 (6 bases). The CDR3 sequence is 16 residues long. Germline V lookup: CDR1 SGHTA, CDR2 FQGNSA. The ends were cut back, 5 bases at V and 2 bases at J, with 18 bases in the middle. CDR3: CASSLARGTLNTEAFF. DNA for the CDR3: TGTGCCAGCAGCCTCGCCCGAGGGACATTAAACACTGAAGCTTTCTTT.

This clonotype came up many times. For the CDR3, the DNA is TGTGCCAGCAGCTTAAGGGGTGACACCGGGGAGCTGTTTTTT. It yields the protein CASSLRGDTGELFF. The V call is TRBV7-2, the J call TRBJ2-2; tentatively, D is TRBD1 (5 bases). Trimming took off 2 bases at V and 3 bases at J, with 7 bases between the two ends. There are 14 residues in the CDR3. The germline gives CDR1 SGHTA, CDR2 FQGNSA.

This clonotype was counted many times. This rearrangement joins TRBV7-2 to TRBJ2-5; D is unresolved. Germline V lookup: CDR1 SGHTA, CDR2 FQGNSA. The CDR3 contains 14 residues. The ends were cut back, 5 bases at V and 4 bases at J, with 14 bases in the middle. This CDR3 is CASSPNGLGETQYF. Written as DNA, the CDR3 is TGTGCCAGCAGCCCAAATGGCCTGGGAGAGACCCAGTACTTC.

This clonotype appeared many times. CDR3 sequence: CASSLEGPAGNQPQHF. The CDR3 DNA follows: TGTGCCAGCAGTTTAGAAGGACCCGCAGGCAATCAGCCCCAGCATTTT. The chain links TRBV28 to TRBJ1-5, with D unclear. This CDR3 is 16 amino acids long. Trimming stripped 2 bases from V and 2 bases from J, with 13 bases between. Germline V gene lookup returns CDR1 MDHEN and CDR2 SYDVKM.

This sequence joins TRBV25-1 and TRBJ1-6, with TRBD1 identical over 7 bases. Germline V gene lookup returns CDR1 MGHDK and CDR2 SYGVNS. CDR3 size: 15 residues. The junction had 10 bases not matched to a gene; V was cut back by 3 bases and J by 11 bases. For the CDR3, the DNA is TGTGCCAGCAGTGACCACTTACAGGGGAGAACACCCCTCCACTTT. This codes for CASSDHLQGRTPLHF.

The chain recombines TRBV6-5 with TRBJ2-5; TRBD2 agrees at 13 bases. The CDR3 covers 14 residues. Germline V CDR1 and CDR2: MNHEY, SVGAGI. The CDR3 bases are TGTGTCAGTGCAGGACTAGCGGGAGAAGAGACCCAGTACTTC. Encoded protein: CVSAGLAGEETQYF.

The rearrangement joins TRBV29-1 to TRBJ2-1; 11 nucleotides match TRBD2. Germline V CDR1 and CDR2: SQVTM, ANQGSEA. This CDR3 spans 15 amino acids. Trimming cost V 4 bases and J 7 bases; bases outside gene matches: 9. The CDR3 nucleotides are TGCAGCGTTGTTGAACTAGCGGGAGCGAGGAATGAGCAGTTCTTC. It translates to CSVVELAGARNEQFF.

Comments on this clonotype: A read error is possible here, since a much larger clone lies one base away. The CDR3 is CASRPDRFHKQYF. In DNA form, the CDR3 reads TGTGCCAGCAGACCCGACAGGTTCCACAAGCAGTACTTC. The chain links TRBV7-2 to TRBJ2-7, with D possibly being TRBD1 (6 bases). The V gene's germline CDR1 is SGHTA and CDR2 FQGNSA. With 6 bases removed from V and 8 bases from J, the gap between germline ends came to 17 bases. The CDR3 runs 13 residues.

This CDR3 reads CASSYSGSSGMTDTQYF. The CDR3 DNA reads TGTGCCAGCAGTTACTCGGGGTCTAGCGGGATGACAGATACGCAGTATTTT. The chain employs TRBV6-2 or TRBV6-3 and TRBJ2-3, with 9 bases lining up with TRBD2. Trimming removed 0 bases from V and 3 bases from J; junction bases left unmatched: 7. This CDR3 is 17 amino acids long. CDR1 and CDR2 (germline): MNHEY, SVGEGT.

J is TRBJ2-2 and V is TRBV18; D uncertain. Germline V gene lookup returns CDR1 KGHSH and CDR2 LQKENI. Trimming took 8 bases from V and 2 from J, leaving 12 bases between them. This CDR3 has 14 amino acids. This CDR3 reads CASRGPTNTGELFF. In DNA form, the CDR3 reads TGTGCCAGCCGAGGTCCTACAAACACCGGGGAGCTGTTTTTT.

The chain links TRBV12-3 or TRBV12-4 to TRBJ2-3; TRBD1 is a possible D gene (6 bases). This CDR3 spans 13 amino acids. The V gene lost 4 bases and the J gene lost 5 bases, with 10 bases spanning the gap. Written as DNA, the CDR3 is TGTGCCAGCAGTTGGGCAGGGGAAGATACGCAGTATTTT. Protein product: CASSWAGEDTQYF.

The rearrangement links TRBV11-2 to TRBJ2-1; tentatively, D is TRBD2 (6 bases). The ends were cut back, 2 bases at V and 7 bases at J, with 15 bases in the middle. Per germline, CDR1 SGHAT and CDR2 FQNNGV. The CDR3 sequence is 15 residues long. In nucleotides, the CDR3 is TGTGCCAGCAGCTTATGGCGGGGCCGACGGAATGAGCAGTTCTTC. Its protein is CASSLWRGRRNEQFF.

This clonotype turned up a few times. The chain couples TRBV7-2 to TRBJ2-5; 8 bases are a match to TRBD2. The germline V gene encodes CDR1 SGHTA and CDR2 FQGNSA. The V segment lost 5 bases and the J segment 5 bases; nucleotides outside the gene matches: 7. The CDR3 runs 14 residues. The CDR3 sequence: CASSVGAGDETQYF. CDR3 DNA: TGTGCCAGCAGCGTCGGAGCGGGAGATGAGACCCAGTACTTC.

The chain uses TRBV28 and TRBJ2-7; no clear D. The CDR3 is made up of 13 amino acids. Germline values: CDR1 MDHEN, CDR2 SYDVKM. V gave up 4 bases and J gave up 3 bases, with 10 bases separating them. The CDR3 region has the DNA TGTGCCAGCAGTTCCGGGCAGATCTACGAGCAGTACTTC. Translating gives CASSSGQIYEQYF.

This clonotype was detected a few times. An end of the junction does not agree with germline; a read error may underlie this. The CDR3 sequence is CASSLVQGGLNEQFF. DNA for the CDR3: TGTGCTAGCAGCTTAGTACAGGGGGGGTTGAATGAGCAGTTCTTC. The V call is TRBV7-7, the J call TRBJ2-1, with D possibly matching TRBD1 (8 bases). The CDR3 contains 15 residues. Germline V gene data show CDR1 as SSHAT and CDR2 as FNYEAQ (reference sequence).

This clonotype was detected a few times. The chain uses TRBV15 and TRBJ2-5; 7 nucleotides match TRBD2. The CDR3 consists of 14 residues. Trimming took 0 bases from V and 6 from J; bases not matched to a gene: 4. CDR1 and CDR2 (germline): LNHNV, YYDKDF (reference sequence). The CDR3 is CATSRDPGRKTQYF. As DNA, the CDR3 is TGTGCCACCAGCAGAGATCCCGGGAGGAAGACCCAGTACTTC.

This clonotype was counted between two and nine times. This chain uses TRBV6-2 or TRBV6-3 with TRBJ2-3, with 10 bases aligning to TRBD1. This CDR3 spans 15 amino acids. Germline trimming cut 6 bases from V and 8 bases from J; bases unmatched to any gene: 11. CDR1 MNHEY and CDR2 SVGEGT come from the germline V gene. CDR3 in DNA: TGTGCCAGCAGCCTCACGGGACAGGGGATTGGTACGCAGTATTTT. This codes for CASSLTGQGIGTQYF.

This chain connects TRBV10-3 to TRBJ2-1; D tentatively fits TRBD1 or TRBD2 (5 bases each). Germline assignment: CDR1 ENHRY and CDR2 SYGVKD. The V end was cut by 6 bases, the J end by 0 bases, with 12 bases between. The CDR3 totals 15 residues. CDR3 in amino acids: CAISRDPSSYNEQFF. As DNA, the CDR3 is TGTGCCATCAGCCGGGACCCTAGCTCCTACAATGAGCAGTTCTTC.

V gene TRBV7-4 combines with J gene TRBJ2-7; 7 bases match TRBD1. Trimming cost V 2 bases and J 3 bases; bases outside gene matches: 4. The CDR3 sequence is 14 residues long. Germline V gives CDR1 SGHVT, CDR2 SQSDAQ. This CDR3 reads CASSLKQGFYEQYV. CDR3 coding DNA: TGTGCCAGCAGCTTAAAACAGGGGTTCTACGAGCAGTACGTC.

Many counts were recorded for this clonotype. The chain combines TRBV7-3 with TRBJ2-1, with a tentative D call TRBD1 (6 bases). V lost 5 bases and J 8 bases, leaving 10 bases between the germline ends. CDR3 size: 12 residues. CDR1 SGHTA and CDR2 FQGTGA come from the germline V gene. The CDR3 is CASSQNRDEQFF. DNA for the CDR3: TGTGCCAGCAGCCAGAACAGGGATGAGCAGTTCTTC.

This clonotype was picked up a small number of times. The V and J genes are TRBV5-1 and TRBJ1-1, with D tentatively TRBD1 (6 bases). V was trimmed by 4 bases and J by 1 base, leaving 14 bases between them. In germline, CDR1 is SGHRS, CDR2 YFSETQ. This CDR3 is 15 amino acids long. Written as DNA, the CDR3 is TGCGCCAGCAGCGTCACAGGGTCCGGGAACACTGAAGCTTTCTTT. Translation: CASSVTGSGNTEAFF.

The chain has TRBV12-3 or TRBV12-4 and TRBJ2-3; weak D call: TRBD1 (6 bases). Trimming took off 1 base at V and 6 bases at J, with 11 bases between the two ends. The CDR3 runs to 14 residues. The CDR3 region is CASSLDGGLDTQYF. As DNA, the CDR3 is TGTGCCAGCAGTTTAGATGGGGGCCTGGATACGCAGTATTTT.

This clonotype was found a few times. V is TRBV6-2 or TRBV6-3 and J is TRBJ2-1; 12 bases fit TRBD2. The CDR3 has 20 amino acids. With V trimmed by 0 bases and J by 1 base, 10 bases remained unmatched. Germline CDR1 MNHEY, CDR2 SVGEGT. CDR3: CASSYSRLAGAGWSYNEQFF. The CDR3 nucleotides read TGTGCCAGCAGTTACTCGAGACTAGCGGGAGCGGGTTGGTCCTACAATGAGCAGTTCTTC.

This clonotype was observed a few times. The gene calls are TRBV25-1 and TRBJ2-7; TRBD1 agrees at 7 bases. There are 15 residues in the CDR3. Germline V CDR1 and CDR2: MGHDK, SYGVNS. V lost 2 bases and J lost 1; bases outside the gene matches: 5. The CDR3 region is CASSEARDSSYEQYF. In DNA form, the CDR3 reads TGTGCCAGCAGTGAAGCCCGGGACAGTTCCTACGAGCAGTACTTC.

A remark on this clonotype: The conserved phenylalanine or tryptophan normally closing the CDR3 is absent here, so this likely arose from a read error. The chain uses TRBV5-6 and TRBJ2-1, with TRBD2 identical over 14 bases. Per the germline V gene, CDR1 is SGHDT and CDR2 is YYEEEE. After removal of 6 bases from V and 8 bases from J, the junction contained 10 bases not matched to a gene. The CDR3 contains 16 residues. The CDR3 protein is CASNIPGTSGSDEQFS. For the CDR3, the DNA is TGTGCCAGCAACATTCCCGGGACTAGCGGGAGCGATGAGCAGTTCTCC.

Many counts were recorded for this clonotype. The chain employs TRBV7-2 and TRBJ2-1; tentative D call: TRBD1 (6 bases). Germline lookup yields CDR1 SGHTA and CDR2 FQGNSA. V dropped 1 base and J dropped 7 bases, with 17 bases sitting between them. This CDR3 region has 16 residues. The CDR3 reads CASSLGGGFRGNEQFF. CDR3 sequence (DNA): TGTGCCAGCAGCTTAGGTGGGGGATTTAGGGGGAATGAGCAGTTCTTC.

This clonotype has ten or more counts. This chain links TRBV12-3 or TRBV12-4 with TRBJ1-1; no definite D call. V shed 7 bases and J shed 2 bases, with 8 bases lying between them. This CDR3 is built from 12 residues. CDR3 DNA sequence: TGTGCCAGCACCCTCAAAAACACTGAAGCTTTCTTT. Its protein is CASTLKNTEAFF.

This chain joins TRBV7-2 and TRBJ2-1; possible D gene TRBD1, 5 bases. The germline V gene encodes CDR1 SGHTA and CDR2 FQGNSA. Trimming removed 5 bases at V and 5 bases at J, with 16 bases between. The CDR3 sequence is 15 residues long. The CDR3 spells CASSPWGAWNNEQFF. The CDR3 DNA reads TGTGCCAGCAGCCCCTGGGGCGCTTGGAACAATGAGCAGTTCTTC.

This chain joins TRBV7-7 and TRBJ2-5; weak D call: TRBD2 (6 bases). The germline V gene encodes CDR1 SSHAT and CDR2 FNYEAQ (reference sequence). The CDR3 length is 13 residues. Trimming removed 5 bases from V and 9 bases from J, with 16 bases in between. The CDR3 is CASSRGAFSAQYF. The CDR3, as DNA: TGTGCCAGCAGCCGCGGGGCCTTCTCGGCCCAGTACTTC.